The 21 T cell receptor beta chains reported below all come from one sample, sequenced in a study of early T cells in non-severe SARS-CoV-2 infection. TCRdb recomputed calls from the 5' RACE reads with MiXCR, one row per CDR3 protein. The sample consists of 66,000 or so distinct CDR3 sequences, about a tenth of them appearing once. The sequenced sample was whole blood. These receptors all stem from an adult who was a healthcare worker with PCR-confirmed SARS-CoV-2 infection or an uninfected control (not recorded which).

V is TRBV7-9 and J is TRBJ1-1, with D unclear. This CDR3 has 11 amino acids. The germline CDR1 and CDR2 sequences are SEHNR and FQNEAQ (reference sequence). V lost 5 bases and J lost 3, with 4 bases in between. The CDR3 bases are TGTGCCAGCAGCCCCTACACTGAAGCTTTCTTT. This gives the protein CASSPYTEAFF.

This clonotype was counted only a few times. CDR3 protein: CSAPQTGGHEQFF. DNA of the CDR3: TGCAGTGCCCCCCAAACGGGGGGGCATGAGCAGTTCTTC. The V call is TRBV20-1, the J call TRBJ2-1; 8 nucleotides align to TRBD2. V lost 6 bases, J lost 8 bases, and 9 bases stayed unmatched. This CDR3 spans 13 amino acids. CDR1 is DFQATT, CDR2 SNEGSKA, per germline (reference sequence).

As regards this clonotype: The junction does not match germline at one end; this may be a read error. CDR3 loop: CVTKQQGVGYNEQFF. CDR3 bases: TGTGTCACCAAACAGCAGGGGGTAGGCTACAATGAGCAGTTCTTC. This chain uses TRBV15 with TRBJ2-1; the match to TRBD1 covers 7 bases. Germline loops: CDR1 LNHNV, CDR2 YYDKDF (reference sequence). The CDR3 sequence is 15 residues long.

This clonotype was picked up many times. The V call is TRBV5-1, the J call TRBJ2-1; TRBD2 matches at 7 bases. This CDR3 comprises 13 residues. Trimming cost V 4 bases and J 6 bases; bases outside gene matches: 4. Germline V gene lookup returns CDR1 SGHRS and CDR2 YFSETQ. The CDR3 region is CASSLGTINEQFF. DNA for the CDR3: TGCGCCAGCAGCCTAGGGACTATCAATGAGCAGTTCTTC.

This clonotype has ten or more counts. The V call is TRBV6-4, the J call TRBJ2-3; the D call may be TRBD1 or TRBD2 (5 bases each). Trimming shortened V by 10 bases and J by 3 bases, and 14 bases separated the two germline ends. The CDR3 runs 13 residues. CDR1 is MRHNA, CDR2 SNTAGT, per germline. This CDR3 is CATGTDATDTQYF. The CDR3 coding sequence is TGTGCCACCGGGACCGACGCTACAGATACGCAGTATTTT.

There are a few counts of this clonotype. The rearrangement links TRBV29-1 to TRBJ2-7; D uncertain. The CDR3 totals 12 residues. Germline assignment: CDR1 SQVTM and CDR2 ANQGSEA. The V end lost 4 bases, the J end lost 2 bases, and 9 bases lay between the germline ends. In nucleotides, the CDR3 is TGCAGCGTTGGGGATTTAGCCTACGAGCAGTACTTC. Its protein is CSVGDLAYEQYF.

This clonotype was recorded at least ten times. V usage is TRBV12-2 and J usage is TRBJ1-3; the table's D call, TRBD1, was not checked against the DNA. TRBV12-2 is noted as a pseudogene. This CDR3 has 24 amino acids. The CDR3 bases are TGTGCAAGTCGCATCCGCGGACCGGGACAGGGGTTTACGAAAAATAGATGCTCTGGAAACACCATATATTTT. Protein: CASRIRGPGQGFTKNRCSGNTIYF.

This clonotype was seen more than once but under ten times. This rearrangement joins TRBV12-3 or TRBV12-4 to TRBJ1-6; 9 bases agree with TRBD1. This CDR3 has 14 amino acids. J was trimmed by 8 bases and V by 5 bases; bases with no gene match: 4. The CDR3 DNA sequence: TGTGCCAGCAGTCGGGGGGACAGGGATTCACCCCTCCACTTT. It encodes CASSRGDRDSPLHF.

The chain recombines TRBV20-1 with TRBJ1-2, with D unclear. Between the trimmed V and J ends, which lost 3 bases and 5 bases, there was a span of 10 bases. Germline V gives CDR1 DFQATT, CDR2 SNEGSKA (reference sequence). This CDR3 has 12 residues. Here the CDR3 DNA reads TGCAGTGCTAGGGGCCCCGGTTATGGCTACACCTTC. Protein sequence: CSARGPGYGYTF.

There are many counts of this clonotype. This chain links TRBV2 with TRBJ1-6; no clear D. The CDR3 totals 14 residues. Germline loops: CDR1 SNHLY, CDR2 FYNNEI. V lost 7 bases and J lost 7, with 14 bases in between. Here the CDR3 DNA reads TGTGCCAGCACCTCCGCCAGGAGGAATTCACCCCTCCACTTT. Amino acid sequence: CASTSARRNSPLHF.

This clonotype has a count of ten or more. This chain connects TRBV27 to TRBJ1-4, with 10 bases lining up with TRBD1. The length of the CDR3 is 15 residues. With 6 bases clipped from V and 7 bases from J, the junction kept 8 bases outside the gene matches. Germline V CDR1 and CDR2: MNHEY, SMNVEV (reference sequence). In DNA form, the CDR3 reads TGTGCCAGCAGCTGGACCGGGACAGGGGTTGAAAAACTGTTTTTT. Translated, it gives CASSWTGTGVEKLFF.

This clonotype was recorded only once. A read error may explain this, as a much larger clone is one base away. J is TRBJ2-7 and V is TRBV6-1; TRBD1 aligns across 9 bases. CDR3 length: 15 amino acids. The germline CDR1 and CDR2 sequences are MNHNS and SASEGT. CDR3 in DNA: TGTGCCAACAGTGAGCTGGGACAGGGATTGGGGGAGCAGTACTTC. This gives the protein CANSELGQGLGEQYF.

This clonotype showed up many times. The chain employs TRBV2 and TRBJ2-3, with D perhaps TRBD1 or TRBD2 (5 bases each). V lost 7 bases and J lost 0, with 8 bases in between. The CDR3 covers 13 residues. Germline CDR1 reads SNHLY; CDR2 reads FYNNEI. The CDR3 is CASNRDSTDTQYF. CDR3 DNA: TGTGCCAGCAACCGGGACAGCACAGATACGCAGTATTTT.

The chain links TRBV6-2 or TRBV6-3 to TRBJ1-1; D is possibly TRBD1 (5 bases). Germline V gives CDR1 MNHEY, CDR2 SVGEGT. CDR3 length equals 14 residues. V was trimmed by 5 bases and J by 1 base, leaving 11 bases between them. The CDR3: CASSQRTGNTEAFF. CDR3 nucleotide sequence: TGTGCCAGCAGTCAAAGAACAGGGAACACTGAAGCTTTCTTT.

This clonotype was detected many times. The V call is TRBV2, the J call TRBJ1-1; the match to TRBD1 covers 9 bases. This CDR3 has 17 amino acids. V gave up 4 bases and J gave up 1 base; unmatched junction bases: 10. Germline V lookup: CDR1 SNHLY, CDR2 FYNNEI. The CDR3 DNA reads TGTGCCAGCAGTGTATCCGGGACAGGGACCCCGAACACTGAAGCTTTCTTT. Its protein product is CASSVSGTGTPNTEAFF.

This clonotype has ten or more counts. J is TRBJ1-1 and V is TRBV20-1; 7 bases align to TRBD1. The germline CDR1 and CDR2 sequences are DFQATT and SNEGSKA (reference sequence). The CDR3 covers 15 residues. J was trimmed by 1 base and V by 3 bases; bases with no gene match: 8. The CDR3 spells CSARTGRYGNTEAFF. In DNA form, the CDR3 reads TGCAGTGCTAGGACAGGGCGCTATGGGAACACTGAAGCTTTCTTT.

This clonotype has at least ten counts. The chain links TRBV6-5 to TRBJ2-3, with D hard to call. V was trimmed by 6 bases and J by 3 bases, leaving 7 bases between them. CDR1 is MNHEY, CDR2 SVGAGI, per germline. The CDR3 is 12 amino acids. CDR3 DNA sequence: TGTGCCAGCAGGGGGTGGACAGATACGCAGTATTTT. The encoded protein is CASRGWTDTQYF.

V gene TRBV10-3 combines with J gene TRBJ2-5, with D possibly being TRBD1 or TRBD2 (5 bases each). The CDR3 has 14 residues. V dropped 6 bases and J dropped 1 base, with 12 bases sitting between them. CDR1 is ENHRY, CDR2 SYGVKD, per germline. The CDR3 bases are TGTGCCATCAGACCTTCTGGGGGCCAAGAGACCCAGTACTTC. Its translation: CAIRPSGGQETQYF.

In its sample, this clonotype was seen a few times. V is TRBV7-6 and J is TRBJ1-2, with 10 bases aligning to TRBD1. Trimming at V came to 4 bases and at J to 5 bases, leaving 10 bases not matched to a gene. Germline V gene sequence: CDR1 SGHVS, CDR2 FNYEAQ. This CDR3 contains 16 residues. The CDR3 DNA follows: TGTGCCAGCAGCTGGGACAGGGGTCCCCTCTCATATGGCTACACCTTC. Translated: CASSWDRGPLSYGYTF. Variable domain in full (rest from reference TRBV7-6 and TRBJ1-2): GAGVSQSPRYKVTKRGQDVALRCDPISGHVSLYWYRQALGQGPEFLTYFNYEAQQDKSGLPNDRFSAERPEGSISTLTIQRTEQRDSAMYRCASSWDRGPLSYGYTFGSGTRLTVV.

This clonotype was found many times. The CDR3 nucleotides read TGCAGTGCGATGGAAGAGACCCAGTACTTC. Translation gives CSAMEETQYF. The V and J genes are TRBV20-1 and TRBJ2-5, with D uncertain. Germline V gives CDR1 DFQATT, CDR2 SNEGSKA (reference sequence). The CDR3 has 10 residues. The ends were cut back, 6 bases at V and 3 bases at J, with 5 bases in the middle.

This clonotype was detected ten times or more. In DNA, the CDR3 is TGTGCCAGCAGACAGGGGATTTTGTCCTACGAGCAGTACTTC. Its translation is CASRQGILSYEQYF. This chain uses TRBV2 with TRBJ2-7, with TRBD1 identical over 7 bases. CDR1 is SNHLY and CDR2 is FYNNEI in the germline V gene. This CDR3 contains 14 residues. Trimming cost V 6 bases and J 1 base; bases outside gene matches: 6.